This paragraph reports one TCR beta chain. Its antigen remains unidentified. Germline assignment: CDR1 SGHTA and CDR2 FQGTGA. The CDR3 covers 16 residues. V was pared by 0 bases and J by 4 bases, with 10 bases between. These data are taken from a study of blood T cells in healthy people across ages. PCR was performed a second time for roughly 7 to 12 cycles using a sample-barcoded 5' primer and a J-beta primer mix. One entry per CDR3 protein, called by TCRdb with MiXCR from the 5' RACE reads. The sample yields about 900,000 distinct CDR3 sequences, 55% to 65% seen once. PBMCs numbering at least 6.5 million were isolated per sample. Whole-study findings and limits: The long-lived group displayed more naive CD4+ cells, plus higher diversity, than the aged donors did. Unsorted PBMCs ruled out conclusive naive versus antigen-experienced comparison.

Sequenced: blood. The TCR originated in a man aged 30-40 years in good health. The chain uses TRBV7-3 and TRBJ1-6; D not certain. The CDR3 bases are TGTGCCAGCAGCTTAACGGCGCGCAGATATAATTCACCCCTCCACTTT. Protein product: CASSLTARRYNSPLHF.